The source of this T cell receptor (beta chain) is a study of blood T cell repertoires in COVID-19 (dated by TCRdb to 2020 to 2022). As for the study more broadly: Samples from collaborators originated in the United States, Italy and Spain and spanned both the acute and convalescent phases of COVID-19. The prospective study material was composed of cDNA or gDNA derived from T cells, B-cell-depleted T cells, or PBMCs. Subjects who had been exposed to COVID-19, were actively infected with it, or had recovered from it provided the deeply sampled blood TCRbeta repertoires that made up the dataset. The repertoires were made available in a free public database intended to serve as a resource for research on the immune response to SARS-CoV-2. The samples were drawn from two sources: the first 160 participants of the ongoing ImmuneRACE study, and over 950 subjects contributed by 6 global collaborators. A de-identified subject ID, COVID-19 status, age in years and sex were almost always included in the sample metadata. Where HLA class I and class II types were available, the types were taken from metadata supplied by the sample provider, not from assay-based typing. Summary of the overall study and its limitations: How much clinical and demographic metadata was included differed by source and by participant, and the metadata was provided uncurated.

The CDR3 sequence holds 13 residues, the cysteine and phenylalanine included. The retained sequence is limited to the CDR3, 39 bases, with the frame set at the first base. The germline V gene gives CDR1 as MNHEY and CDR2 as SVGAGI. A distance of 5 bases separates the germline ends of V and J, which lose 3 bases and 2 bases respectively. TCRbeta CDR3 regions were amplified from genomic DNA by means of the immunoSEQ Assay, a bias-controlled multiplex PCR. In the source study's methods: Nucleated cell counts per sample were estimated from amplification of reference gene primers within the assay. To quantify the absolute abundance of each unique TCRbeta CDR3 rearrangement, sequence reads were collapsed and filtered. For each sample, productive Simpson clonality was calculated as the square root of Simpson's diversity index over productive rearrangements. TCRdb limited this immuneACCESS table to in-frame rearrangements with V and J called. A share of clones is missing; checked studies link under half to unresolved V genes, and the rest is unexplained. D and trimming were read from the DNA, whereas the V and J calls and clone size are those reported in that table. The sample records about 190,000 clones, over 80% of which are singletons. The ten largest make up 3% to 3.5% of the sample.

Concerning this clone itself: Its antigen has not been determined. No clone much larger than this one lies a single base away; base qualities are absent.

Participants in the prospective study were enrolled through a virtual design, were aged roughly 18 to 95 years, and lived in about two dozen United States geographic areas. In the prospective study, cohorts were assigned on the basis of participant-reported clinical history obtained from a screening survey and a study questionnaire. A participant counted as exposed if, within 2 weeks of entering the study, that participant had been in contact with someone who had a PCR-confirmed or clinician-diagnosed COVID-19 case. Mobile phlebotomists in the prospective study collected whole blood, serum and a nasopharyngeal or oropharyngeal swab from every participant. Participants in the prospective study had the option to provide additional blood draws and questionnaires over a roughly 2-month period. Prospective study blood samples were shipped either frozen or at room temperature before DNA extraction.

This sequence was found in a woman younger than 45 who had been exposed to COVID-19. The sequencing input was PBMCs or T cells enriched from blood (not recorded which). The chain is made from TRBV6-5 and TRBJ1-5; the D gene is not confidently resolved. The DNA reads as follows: TGTGCCAGCAGTTATCAGGGCAATCAGCCCCAGCATTTT. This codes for CASSYQGNQPQHF.